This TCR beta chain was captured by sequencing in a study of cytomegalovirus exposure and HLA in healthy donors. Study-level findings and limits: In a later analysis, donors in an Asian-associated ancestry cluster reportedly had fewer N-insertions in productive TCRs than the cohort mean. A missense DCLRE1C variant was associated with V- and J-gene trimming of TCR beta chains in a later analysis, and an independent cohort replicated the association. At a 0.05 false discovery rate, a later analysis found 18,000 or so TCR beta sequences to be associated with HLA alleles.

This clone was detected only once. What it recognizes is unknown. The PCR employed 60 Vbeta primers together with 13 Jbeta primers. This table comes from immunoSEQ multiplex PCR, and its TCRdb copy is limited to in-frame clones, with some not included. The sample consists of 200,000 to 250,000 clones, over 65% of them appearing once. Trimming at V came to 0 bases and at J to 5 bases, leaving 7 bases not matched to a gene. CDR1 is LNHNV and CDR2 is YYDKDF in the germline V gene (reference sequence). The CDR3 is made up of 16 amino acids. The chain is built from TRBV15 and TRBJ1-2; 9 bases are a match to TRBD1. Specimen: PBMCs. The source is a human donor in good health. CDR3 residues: CATSRDLIGQGYGYTF. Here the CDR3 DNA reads TGTGCCACCAGCAGAGATCTAATAGGACAGGGGTATGGCTACACCTTC.